The rows below give T cell receptor beta chains drawn from one sample of a study of shared clonotypes between healthy human individuals. TCRdb's copy holds only in-frame clones and misses some; the assay was immunoSEQ multiplex PCR. Of some 2 million clones in the sample, about 95% are singletons; the top ten hold 1.1%. The sample was naive CD8+ T cells sorted from blood. The receptors were sampled from a man aged 18 to 29 in good health. The conserved cysteine and the conserved F or W are not part of the CDR3 here. Fields, in order: V gene, J gene, CDR3 protein.

TRBV19	TRBJ1-1	ASTTGTGGLTEAF
TRBV5-6	TRBJ2-2	ASSLATHGPGELF
TRBV7-9	TRBJ2-1	ASSPRWTGRTYNEQF
TRBV25-1	TRBJ2-2	ASSGTGELF
TRBV4-1	TRBJ2-7	ASRFRTSDGPYEQY
TRBV7-6	TRBJ2-7	ASSLPPREDRVSSYEQY
TRBV5-4	TRBJ2-7	ASSNPSTEGYEQY
TRBV4-1	TRBJ2-3	ASSQGTGIYTDTQY
TRBV10-3	TRBJ1-1	AISSGTRNTEAF
TRBV13	TRBJ1-1	ASSLSMNTEAF
TRBV7-6	TRBJ2-2	ASSLALMTGLDTGELF
TRBV9	TRBJ2-7	ASSSSGHDEQY
TRBV19	TRBJ1-1	ASSTDRAPNTEAF
TRBV4-3	TRBJ2-3	ASSQWGPPDTQY
TRBV2	TRBJ2-5	ASSPRTSGGQETQY
TRBV4-3	TRBJ2-3	ASSQAWTGPLTDTQY
TRBV13	TRBJ2-3	ASSLGPRGLGSYPGTDTQY
TRBV7-2	TRBJ1-4	ASSQDSGIEKLF
TRBV29-1	TRBJ2-3	SVAGTGVLDTQY
TRBV7-9	TRBJ2-7	ASSSQEIYEQY
TRBV30	TRBJ1-3	AWSPTGFGNTIY
TRBV7-6	TRBJ1-4	ASRFDPGTNEKLF
TRBV19	TRBJ1-1	ASSYPGPEAF
TRBV10-2	TRBJ1-4	ASSGGQAEKLF
TRBV5-6	TRBJ1-4	ASSLPPGVDGEKLF
TRBV5-1	TRBJ2-2	ASSLALGTVTGELF
TRBV13	TRBJ1-1	ASSSDRGRFTEAF
TRBV5-1	TRBJ2-7	ASAASGGAYEQY
TRBV4-3	TRBJ2-7	ASSQGSWRETAYEQY
TRBV4-1	TRBJ2-3	ASSQEGTGLYTDTQY
TRBV12-5	TRBJ1-1	ASGSGQKSTEAF
TRBV6-5	TRBJ1-1	ASIGSGAGTEAF
TRBV7-2	TRBJ2-5	ASSLVQQETQY
TRBV5-1	TRBJ2-2	ASSPGLAGPLSGELF
TRBV7-9	TRBJ1-4	ASSPGLGGEKLF
TRBV14	TRBJ2-7	ASSHGQVYEQY
TRBV4-1	TRBJ2-7	ASSALAGYEQY
TRBV6-5	TRBJ2-3	ASSYSFRGHTDTQY
TRBV4-3	TRBJ1-1	ASSQDSGGPNTEAF
TRBV5-6	TRBJ2-7	ASSFYTYEQY
TRBV12-2	TRBJ1-2	ASRLARWGKIYYGYT
TRBV7-3	TRBJ2-7	ASSPGQGVRYEQY
TRBV5-4	TRBJ1-5	ASSLGAGPNQPQH
TRBV5-4	TRBJ2-6	ASRSLRGANVLT
TRBV4-1	TRBJ1-4	ASSQESLAGGSEKLF
TRBV2	TRBJ1-4	ASSEDEGTVEEKLF
TRBV4-1	TRBJ2-2	ASSQVPAGGITGELF
TRBV5-4	TRBJ2-4	ASSAISDRGYIQY
TRBV4-1	TRBJ1-6	ASSQDRAEYNSPLH
TRBV28	TRBJ2-7	ASTIGAHNEQY